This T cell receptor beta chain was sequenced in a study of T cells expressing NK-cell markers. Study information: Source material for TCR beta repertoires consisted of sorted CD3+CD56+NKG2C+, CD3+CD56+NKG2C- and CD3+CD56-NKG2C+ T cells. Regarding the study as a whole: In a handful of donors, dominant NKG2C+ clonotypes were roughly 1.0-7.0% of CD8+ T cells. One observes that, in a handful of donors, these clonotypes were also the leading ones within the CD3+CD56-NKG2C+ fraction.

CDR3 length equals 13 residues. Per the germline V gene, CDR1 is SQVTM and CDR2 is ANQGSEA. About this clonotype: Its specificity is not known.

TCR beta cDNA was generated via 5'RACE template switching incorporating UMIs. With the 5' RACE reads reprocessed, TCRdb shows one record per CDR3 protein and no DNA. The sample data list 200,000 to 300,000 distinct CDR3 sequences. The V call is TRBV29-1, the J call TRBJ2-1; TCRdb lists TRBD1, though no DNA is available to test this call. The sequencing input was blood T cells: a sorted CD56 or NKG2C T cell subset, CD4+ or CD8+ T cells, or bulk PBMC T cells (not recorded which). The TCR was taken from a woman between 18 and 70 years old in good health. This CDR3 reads CSVVRDRNNEQFF.